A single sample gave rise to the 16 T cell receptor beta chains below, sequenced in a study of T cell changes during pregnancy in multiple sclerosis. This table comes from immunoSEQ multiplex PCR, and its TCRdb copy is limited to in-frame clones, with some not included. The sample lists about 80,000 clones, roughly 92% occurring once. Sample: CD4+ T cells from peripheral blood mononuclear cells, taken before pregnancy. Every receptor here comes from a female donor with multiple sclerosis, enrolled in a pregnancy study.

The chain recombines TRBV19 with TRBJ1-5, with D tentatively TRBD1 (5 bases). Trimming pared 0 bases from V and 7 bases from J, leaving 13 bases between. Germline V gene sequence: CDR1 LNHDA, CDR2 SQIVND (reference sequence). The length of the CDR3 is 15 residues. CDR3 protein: CASSIDREAGQPQHF. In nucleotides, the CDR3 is TGTGCCAGTAGTATAGACAGGGAAGCAGGACAGCCCCAGCATTTT. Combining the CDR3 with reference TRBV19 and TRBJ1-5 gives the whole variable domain DGGITQSPKYLFRKEGQNVTLSCEQNLNHDAMYWYRQDPGQGLRLIYYSQIVNDFQKGDIAEGYSVSREKKESFPLTVTSAQKNPTAFYLCASSIDREAGQPQHFGDGTRLSIL.

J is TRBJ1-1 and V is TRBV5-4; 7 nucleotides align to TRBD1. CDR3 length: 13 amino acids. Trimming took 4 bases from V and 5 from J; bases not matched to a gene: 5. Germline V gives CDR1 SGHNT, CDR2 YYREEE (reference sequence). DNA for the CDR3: TGTGCCAGCAGCCAGACAGGGAAAACTGAAGCTTTCTTT. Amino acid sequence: CASSQTGKTEAFF. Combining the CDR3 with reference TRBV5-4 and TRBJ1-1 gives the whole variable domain ETGVTQSPTHLIKTRGQQVTLRCSSQSGHNTVSWYQQALGQGPQFIFQYYREEENGRGNFPPRFSGLQFPNYSSELNVNALELDDSALYLCASSQTGKTEAFFGQGTRLTVV.

The CDR3 here is CASSLGGAGANVLTF. CDR3 in DNA: TGTGCCAGCAGCTTAGGTGGAGCAGGGGCCAACGTCCTGACTTTC. This sequence joins TRBV7-6 and TRBJ2-6; D gene uncertain. V was trimmed by 1 base and J by 4 bases, leaving 8 bases between them. The CDR3 has 15 amino acids. Germline-derived CDR1 and CDR2 are SGHVS and FNYEAQ. Full variable domain (outside the CDR3, taken from reference TRBV7-6 and TRBJ2-6): GAGVSQSPRYKVTKRGQDVALRCDPISGHVSLYWYRQALGQGPEFLTYFNYEAQQDKSGLPNDRFSAERPEGSISTLTIQRTEQRDSAMYRCASSLGGAGANVLTFGAGSRLTVL.

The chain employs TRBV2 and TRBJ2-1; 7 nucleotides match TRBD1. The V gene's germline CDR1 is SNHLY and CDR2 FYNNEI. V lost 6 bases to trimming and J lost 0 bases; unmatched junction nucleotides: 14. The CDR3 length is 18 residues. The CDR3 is CASSDKRTGVSSYNEQFF. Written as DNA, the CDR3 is TGTGCCAGCAGCGATAAGAGGACAGGCGTCAGCTCCTACAATGAGCAGTTCTTC.

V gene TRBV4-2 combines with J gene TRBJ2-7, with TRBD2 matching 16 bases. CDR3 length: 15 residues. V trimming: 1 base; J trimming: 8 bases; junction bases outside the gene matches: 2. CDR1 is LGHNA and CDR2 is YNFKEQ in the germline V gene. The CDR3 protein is CASSQGGLAGGKQYF. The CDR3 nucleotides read TGTGCCAGCAGCCAAGGGGGACTAGCGGGAGGGAAGCAGTACTTC.

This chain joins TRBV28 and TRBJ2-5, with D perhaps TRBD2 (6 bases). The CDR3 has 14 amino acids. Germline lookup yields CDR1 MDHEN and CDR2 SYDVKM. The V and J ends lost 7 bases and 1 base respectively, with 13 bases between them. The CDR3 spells CASNLGGIQETQYF. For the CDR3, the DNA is TGTGCCAGCAACTTGGGAGGAATCCAAGAGACCCAGTACTTC.

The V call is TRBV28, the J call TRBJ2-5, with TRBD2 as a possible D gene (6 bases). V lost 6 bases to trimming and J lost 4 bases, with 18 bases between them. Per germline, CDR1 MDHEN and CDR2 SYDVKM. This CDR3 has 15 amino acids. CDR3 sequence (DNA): TGTGCCAGCAGCACCCCGGGACTCTGGGGAGAGACCCAGTACTTC. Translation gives CASSTPGLWGETQYF.

CDR3 DNA sequence: TGTGCCAGCTCACCCTCCAGGGGGGCCGCGGCTAATGAAAAACTGTTTTTT. Its protein product is CASSPSRGAAANEKLFF. The genes are TRBV18 and TRBJ1-4; TRBD1 agrees at 7 bases. CDR3 length: 17 amino acids. V dropped 3 bases and J dropped 3; count of bases not matched to a gene: 10. CDR1 and CDR2 (germline): KGHSH, LQKENI. Full variable domain (missing parts from reference TRBV18 and TRBJ1-4): NAGVMQNPRHLVRRRGQEARLRCSPMKGHSHVYWYRQLPEEGLKFMVYLQKENIIDESGMPKERFSAEFPKEGPSILRIQQVVRGDSAAYFCASSPSRGAAANEKLFFGSGTQLSVL.

Here the CDR3 reads CASSRPRGNEKLFF. CDR3 in DNA: TGTGCCAGTAGTAGGCCGCGGGGAAATGAAAAACTGTTTTTT. The chain combines TRBV19 with TRBJ1-4, with D hard to call. The CDR3 covers 14 residues. Germline V gene lookup returns CDR1 LNHDA and CDR2 SQIVND (reference sequence). V lost 4 bases and J lost 5, with 11 bases in between.

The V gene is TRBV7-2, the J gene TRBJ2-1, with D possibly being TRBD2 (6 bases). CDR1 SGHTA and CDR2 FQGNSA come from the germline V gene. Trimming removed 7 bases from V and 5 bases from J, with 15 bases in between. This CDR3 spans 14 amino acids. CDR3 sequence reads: CASNHRGLNNEQFF. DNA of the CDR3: TGTGCCAGCAATCACCGGGGACTCAACAATGAGCAGTTCTTC.

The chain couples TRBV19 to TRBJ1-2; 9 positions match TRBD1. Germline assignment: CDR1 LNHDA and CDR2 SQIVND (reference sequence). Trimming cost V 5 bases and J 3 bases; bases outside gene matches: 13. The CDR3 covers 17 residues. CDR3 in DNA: TGTGCCAGTAGTTTCCCCTCGGACAGGGGAGGCGACTATGGCTACACCTTC. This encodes CASSFPSDRGGDYGYTF.

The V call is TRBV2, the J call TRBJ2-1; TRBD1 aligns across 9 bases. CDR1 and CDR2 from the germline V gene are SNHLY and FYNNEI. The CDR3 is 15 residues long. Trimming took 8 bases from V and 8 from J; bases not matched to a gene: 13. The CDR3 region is CASVLPGTGFDEQFF. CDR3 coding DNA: TGTGCCAGCGTTCTTCCCGGGACAGGGTTCGATGAGCAGTTCTTC. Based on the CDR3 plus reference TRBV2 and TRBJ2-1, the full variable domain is EPEVTQTPSHQVTQMGQEVILRCVPISNHLYFYWYRQILGQKVEFLVSFYNNEISEKSEIFDDQFSVERPDGSNFTLKIRSTKLEDSAMYFCASVLPGTGFDEQFFGPGTRLTVL.

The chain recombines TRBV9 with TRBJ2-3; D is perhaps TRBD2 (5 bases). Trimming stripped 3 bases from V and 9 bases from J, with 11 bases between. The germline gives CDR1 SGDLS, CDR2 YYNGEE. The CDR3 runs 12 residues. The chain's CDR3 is CASSARETTQYF. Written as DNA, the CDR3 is TGTGCCAGCAGCGCGAGGGAAACCACGCAGTATTTT.

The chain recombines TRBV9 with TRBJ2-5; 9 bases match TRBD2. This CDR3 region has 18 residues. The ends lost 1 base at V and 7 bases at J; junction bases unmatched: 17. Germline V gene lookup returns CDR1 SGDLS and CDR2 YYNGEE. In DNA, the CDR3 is TGTGCCAGCAGCGTAAGCCCAGCGGGGGGAGGGGGTGCAGGGACCCAGTACTTC. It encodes CASSVSPAGGGGAGTQYF.

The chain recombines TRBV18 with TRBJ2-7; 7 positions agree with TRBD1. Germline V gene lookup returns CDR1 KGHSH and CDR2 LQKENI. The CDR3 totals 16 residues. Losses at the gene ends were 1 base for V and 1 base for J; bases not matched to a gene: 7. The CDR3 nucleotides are TGTGCCAGCTCACCACTCAGTCAGGGGGAATCCTACGAGCAGTACTTC. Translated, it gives CASSPLSQGESYEQYF.

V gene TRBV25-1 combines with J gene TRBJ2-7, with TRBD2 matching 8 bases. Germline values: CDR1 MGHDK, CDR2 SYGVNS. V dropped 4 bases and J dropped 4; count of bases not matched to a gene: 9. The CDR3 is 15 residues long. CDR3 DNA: TGTGCCAGCAGTGGGTGGCAGGCGGGGGGTTACGAGCAGTACTTC. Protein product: CASSGWQAGGYEQYF.